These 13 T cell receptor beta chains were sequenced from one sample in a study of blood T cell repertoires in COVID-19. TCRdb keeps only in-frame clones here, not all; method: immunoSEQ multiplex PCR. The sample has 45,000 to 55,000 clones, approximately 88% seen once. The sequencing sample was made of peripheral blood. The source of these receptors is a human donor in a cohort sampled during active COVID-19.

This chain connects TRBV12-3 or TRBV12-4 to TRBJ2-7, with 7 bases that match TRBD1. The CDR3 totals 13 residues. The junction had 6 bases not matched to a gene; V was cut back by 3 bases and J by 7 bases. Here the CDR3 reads CASSLRQGLEQYF. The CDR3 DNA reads TGTGCCAGCAGTTTGCGACAGGGCCTAGAGCAGTACTTC.

In DNA form, the CDR3 reads TGTGCTAGTGGTTTGGACGCATGGGACAGGGGGCAAGAGACCCAGTACTTC. It translates to CASGLDAWDRGQETQYF. This chain joins TRBV12-5 and TRBJ2-5; 11 nucleotides line up with TRBD1. Looked up from germline, CDR1 is LGHNT and CDR2 is FRNRAP. Trimming at V came to 1 base and at J to 2 bases, leaving 6 bases not matched to a gene. The CDR3 is 17 residues long.

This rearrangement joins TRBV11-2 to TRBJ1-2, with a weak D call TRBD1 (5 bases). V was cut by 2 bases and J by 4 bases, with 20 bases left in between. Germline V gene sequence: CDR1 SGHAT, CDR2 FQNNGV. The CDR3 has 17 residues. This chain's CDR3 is CASSLSLRAQIAYGYTF. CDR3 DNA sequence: TGTGCCAGCAGCTTATCCCTCAGGGCCCAGATTGCCTATGGCTACACCTTC.

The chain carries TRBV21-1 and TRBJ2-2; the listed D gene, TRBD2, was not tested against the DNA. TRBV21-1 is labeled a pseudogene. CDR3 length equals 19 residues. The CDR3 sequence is CASSNGRELAGGPGGELFF. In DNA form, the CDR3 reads TGTGCCAGCAGCAACGGGAGGGAGTTAGCGGGAGGGCCTGGCGGGGAGCTGTTTTTT.

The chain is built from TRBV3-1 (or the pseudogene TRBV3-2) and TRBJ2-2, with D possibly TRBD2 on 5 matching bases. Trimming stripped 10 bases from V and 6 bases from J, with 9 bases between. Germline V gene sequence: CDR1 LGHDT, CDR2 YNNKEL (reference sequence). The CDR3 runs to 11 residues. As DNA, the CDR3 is TGTGCCACCAAGGGAGCCGGGGAGCTGTTTTTT. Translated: CATKGAGELFF.

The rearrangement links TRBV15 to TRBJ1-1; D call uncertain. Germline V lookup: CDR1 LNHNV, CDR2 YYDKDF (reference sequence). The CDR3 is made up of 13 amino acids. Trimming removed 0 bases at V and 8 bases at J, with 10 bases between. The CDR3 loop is CATSRDLLSEAFF. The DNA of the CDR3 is TGTGCCACCAGCAGAGACTTACTATCCGAAGCTTTCTTT. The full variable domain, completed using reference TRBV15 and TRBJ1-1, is DAMVIQNPRYQVTQFGKPVTLSCSQTLNHNVMYWYQQKSSQAPKLLFHYYDKDFNNEADTPDNFQSRRPNTSFCFLDIRSPGLGDTAMYLCATSRDLLSEAFFGQGTRLTVV.

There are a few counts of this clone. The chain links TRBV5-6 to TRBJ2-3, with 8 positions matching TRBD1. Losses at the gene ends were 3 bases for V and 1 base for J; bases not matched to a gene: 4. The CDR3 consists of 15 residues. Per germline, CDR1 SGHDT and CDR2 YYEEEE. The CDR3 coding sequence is TGTGCCAGCAGCTCCGGGACAGGCCGCACAGATACGCAGTATTTT. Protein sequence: CASSSGTGRTDTQYF.

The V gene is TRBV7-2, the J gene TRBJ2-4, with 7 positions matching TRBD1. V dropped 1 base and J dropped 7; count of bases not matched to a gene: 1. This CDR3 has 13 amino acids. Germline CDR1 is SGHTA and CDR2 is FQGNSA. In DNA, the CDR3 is TGTGCCAGCAGCTTAGTACAGGGGAACATTCAGTACTTC. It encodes CASSLVQGNIQYF.

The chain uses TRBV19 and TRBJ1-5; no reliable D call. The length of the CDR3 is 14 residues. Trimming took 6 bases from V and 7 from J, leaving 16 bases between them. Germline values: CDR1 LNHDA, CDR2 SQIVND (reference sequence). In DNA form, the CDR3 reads TGTGCCAGTAGCCGAGACCGGGAGTGGCAGCCCCAGCATTTT. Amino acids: CASSRDREWQPQHF.

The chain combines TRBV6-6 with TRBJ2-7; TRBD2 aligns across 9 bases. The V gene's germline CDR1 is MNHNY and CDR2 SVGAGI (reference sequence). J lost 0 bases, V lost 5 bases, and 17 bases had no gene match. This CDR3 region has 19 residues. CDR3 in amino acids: CASSRDGLAGPESSYEQYF. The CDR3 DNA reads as TGTGCCAGCAGTCGCGACGGGCTAGCGGGACCCGAAAGCTCCTACGAGCAGTACTTC.

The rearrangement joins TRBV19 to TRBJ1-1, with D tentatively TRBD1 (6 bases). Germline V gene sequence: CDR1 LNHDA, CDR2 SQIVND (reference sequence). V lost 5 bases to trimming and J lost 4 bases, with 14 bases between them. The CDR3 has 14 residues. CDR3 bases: TGTGCCAGTAGTTCCTACTTCAGGGGCACTGAAGCTTTCTTT. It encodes CASSSYFRGTEAFF.

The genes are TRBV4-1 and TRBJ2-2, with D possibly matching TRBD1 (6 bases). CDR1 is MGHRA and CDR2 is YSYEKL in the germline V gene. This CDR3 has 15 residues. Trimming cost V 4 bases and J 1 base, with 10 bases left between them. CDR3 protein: CASSLQGRNTGELFF. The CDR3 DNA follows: TGCGCCAGCAGCCTACAGGGAAGGAACACCGGGGAGCTGTTTTTT.

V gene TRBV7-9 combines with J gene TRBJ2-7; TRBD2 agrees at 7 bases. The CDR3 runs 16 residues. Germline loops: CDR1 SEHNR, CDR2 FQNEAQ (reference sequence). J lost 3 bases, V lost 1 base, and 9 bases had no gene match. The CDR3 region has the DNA TGTGCCAGCAGCTTAGTGAGGAGGGGAGGGAACTACGAGCAGTACTTC. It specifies CASSLVRRGGNYEQYF.